This T cell receptor (beta chain) is from a study of shared clonotypes between healthy human individuals. Overall study findings and caveats: A small donor pool kept down the genetic and exposure-history diversity that was represented. Clonotype sharing among donors, it was expected, would be affected by sequencing depth.

It was into CD45RA+ naive and CD45RA-negative memory subsets that the CD4+ cells were split. Profiling relied on immunoSEQ multiplex PCR, and the TCRdb table lists in-frame clones only, not all of them. This table has over a million clones, about 75% appearing once. Comment on this clone: Its specificity is unknown.

The CDR3 runs to 15 residues. The clonotype comes from a man in his late teens or twenties in good health. The specimen sequenced was memory CD4+ T cells sorted from blood. Stated subset: CD45RA-negative fraction. The chain couples TRBV1 to TRBJ1-5; the table's D gene call, TRBD1, was not cross checked with the DNA. TRBV1 is listed as a pseudogene. The CDR3 DNA reads as TGCACCAGCAGCCGTACAGGGTACCACAATCAGCCCCAGCATTTT. This gives the protein CTSSRTGYHNQPQHF.